This T cell receptor (beta chain) originates from a study of blood T cell repertoires in COVID-19. Assay used: immunoSEQ multiplex PCR; TCRdb lists only in-frame clones, some missing. Of 250,000 to 300,000 clones listed, approximately 90% are singletons. This CDR3 is built from 16 residues. Germline trimming cut 0 bases from V and 6 bases from J; bases unmatched to any gene: 4. Germline values: CDR1 LGHNA, CDR2 YNFKEQ. Seattle-derived patients entered the study during active infection and were followed longitudinally. The sequencing sample was made of peripheral blood. The V call is TRBV4-2, the J call TRBJ2-3; 12 bases are shared with TRBD2. This clonotype originated in a woman in her thirties with COVID-19, enrolled during active disease. CDR3 DNA: TGTGCCAGCAGCCAAGAGGCTAGCGGGAGGGGTGATACGCAGTATTTT. This gives the protein CASSQEASGRGDTQYF.